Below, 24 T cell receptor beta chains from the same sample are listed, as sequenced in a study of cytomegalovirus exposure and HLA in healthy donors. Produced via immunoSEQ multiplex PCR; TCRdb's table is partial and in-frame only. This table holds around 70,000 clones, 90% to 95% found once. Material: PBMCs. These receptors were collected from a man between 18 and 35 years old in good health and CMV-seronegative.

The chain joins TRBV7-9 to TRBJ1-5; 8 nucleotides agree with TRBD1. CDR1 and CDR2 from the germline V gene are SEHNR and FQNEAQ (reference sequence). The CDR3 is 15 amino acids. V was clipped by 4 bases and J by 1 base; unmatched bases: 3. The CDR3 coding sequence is TGTGCCAGCAGCTCGACAGGGGTAAGCAATCAGCCCCAGCATTTT. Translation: CASSSTGVSNQPQHF. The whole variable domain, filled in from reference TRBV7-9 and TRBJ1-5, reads DTGVSQNPRHKITKRGQNVTFRCDPISEHNRLYWYRQTLGQGPEFLTYFQNEAQLEKSRLLSDRFSAERPKGSFSTLEIQRTEQGDSAMYLCASSSTGVSNQPQHFGDGTRLSIL.

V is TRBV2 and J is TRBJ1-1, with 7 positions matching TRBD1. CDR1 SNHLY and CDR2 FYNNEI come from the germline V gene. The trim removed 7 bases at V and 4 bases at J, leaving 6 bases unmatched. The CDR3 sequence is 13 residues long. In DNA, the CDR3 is TGTGCCAGCAAGAGGGGGCGGCTCACTGAAGCTTTCTTT. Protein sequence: CASKRGRLTEAFF.

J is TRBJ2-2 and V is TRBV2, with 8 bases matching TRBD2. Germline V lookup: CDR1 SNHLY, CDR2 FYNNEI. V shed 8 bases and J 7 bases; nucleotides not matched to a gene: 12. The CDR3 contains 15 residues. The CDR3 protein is CASGREAGVSGELFF. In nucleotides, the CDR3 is TGTGCCAGCGGTCGCGAAGCGGGGGTGAGCGGGGAGCTGTTTTTT.

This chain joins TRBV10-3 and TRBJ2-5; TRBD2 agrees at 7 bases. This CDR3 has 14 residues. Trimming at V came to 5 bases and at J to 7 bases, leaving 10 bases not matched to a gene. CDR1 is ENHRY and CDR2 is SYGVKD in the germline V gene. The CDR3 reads CAISPPDGRGTQYF. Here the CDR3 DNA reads TGTGCCATCAGTCCCCCCGATGGGAGGGGGACCCAGTACTTC.

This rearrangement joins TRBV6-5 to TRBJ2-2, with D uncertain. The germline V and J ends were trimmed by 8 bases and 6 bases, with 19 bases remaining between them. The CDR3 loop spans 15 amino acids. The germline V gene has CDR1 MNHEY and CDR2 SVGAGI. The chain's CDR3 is CASFEVPELSGELFF. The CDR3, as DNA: TGTGCCAGCTTCGAGGTGCCCGAGCTGTCCGGGGAGCTGTTTTTT.

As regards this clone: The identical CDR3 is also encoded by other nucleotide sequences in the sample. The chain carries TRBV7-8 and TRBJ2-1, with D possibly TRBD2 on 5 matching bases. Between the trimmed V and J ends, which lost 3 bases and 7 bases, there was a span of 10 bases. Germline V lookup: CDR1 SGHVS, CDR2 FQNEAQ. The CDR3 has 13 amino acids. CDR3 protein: CASSLGGRNEQFF. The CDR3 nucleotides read TGTGCCAGCAGCTTGGGCGGGCGGAATGAGCAGTTCTTC.

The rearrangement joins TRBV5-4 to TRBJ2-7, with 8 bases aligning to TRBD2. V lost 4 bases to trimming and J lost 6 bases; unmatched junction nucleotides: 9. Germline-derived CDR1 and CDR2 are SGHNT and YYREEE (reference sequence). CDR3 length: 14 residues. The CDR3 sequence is CASSNERGSGEQYF. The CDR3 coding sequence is TGTGCCAGCAGCAACGAGCGGGGGTCCGGCGAGCAGTACTTC. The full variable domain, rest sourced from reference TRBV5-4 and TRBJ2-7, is ETGVTQSPTHLIKTRGQQVTLRCSSQSGHNTVSWYQQALGQGPQFIFQYYREEENGRGNFPPRFSGLQFPNYSSELNVNALELDDSALYLCASSNERGSGEQYFGPGTRLTVT.

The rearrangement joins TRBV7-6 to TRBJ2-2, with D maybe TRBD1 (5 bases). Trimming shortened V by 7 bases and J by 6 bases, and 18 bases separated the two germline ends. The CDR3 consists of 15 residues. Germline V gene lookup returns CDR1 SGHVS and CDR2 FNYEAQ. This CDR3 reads CASTRRGTQAGELFF. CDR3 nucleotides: TGTGCCAGCACCCGTAGGGGCACTCAGGCCGGGGAGCTGTTTTTT.

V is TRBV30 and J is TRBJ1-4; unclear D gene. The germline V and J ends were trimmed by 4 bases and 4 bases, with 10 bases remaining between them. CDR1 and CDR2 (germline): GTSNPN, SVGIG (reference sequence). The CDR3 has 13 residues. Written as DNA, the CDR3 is TGTGCCTGGAATGGACTGCTTAATGAAAAACTGTTTTTT. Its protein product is CAWNGLLNEKLFF.

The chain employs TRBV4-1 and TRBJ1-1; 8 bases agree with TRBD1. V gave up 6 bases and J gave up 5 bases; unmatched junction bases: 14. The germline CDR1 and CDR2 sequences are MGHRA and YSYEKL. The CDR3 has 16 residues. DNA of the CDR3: TGCGCCAGCAGGGACAGGGTTATGGGCTTGGTAACTGAAGCTTTCTTT. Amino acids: CASRDRVMGLVTEAFF.

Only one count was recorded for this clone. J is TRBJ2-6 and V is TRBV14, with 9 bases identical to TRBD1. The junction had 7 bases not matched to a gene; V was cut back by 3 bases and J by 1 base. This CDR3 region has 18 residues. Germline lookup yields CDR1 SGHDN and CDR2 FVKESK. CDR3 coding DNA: TGTGCCAGCAGCCAGCCCCTCGGACAGGGGTCTGGGGCCAACGTCCTGACTTTC. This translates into CASSQPLGQGSGANVLTF.

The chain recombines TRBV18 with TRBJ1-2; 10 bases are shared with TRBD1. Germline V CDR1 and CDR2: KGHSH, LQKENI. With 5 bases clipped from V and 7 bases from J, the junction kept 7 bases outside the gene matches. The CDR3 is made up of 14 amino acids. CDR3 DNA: TGTGCCAGCTCAAGTGGACAGGGGGAATCTGGCTACACCTTC. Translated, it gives CASSSGQGESGYTF.

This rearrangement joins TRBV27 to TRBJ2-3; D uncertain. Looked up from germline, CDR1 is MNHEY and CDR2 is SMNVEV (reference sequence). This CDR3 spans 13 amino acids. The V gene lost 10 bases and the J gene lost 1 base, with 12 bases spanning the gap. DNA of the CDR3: TGTGCCACTTATCGGGTGGGCACAGATACGCAGTATTTT. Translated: CATYRVGTDTQYF.

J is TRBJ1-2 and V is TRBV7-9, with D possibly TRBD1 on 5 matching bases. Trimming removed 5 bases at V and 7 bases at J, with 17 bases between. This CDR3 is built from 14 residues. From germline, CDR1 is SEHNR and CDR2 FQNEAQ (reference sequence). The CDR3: CASSDLGERGGYTF. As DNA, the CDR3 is TGTGCCAGCAGCGACTTAGGCGAAAGGGGTGGCTACACCTTC. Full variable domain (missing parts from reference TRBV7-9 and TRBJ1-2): DTGVSQNPRHKITKRGQNVTFRCDPISEHNRLYWYRQTLGQGPEFLTYFQNEAQLEKSRLLSDRFSAERPKGSFSTLEIQRTEQGDSAMYLCASSDLGERGGYTFGSGTRLTVV.

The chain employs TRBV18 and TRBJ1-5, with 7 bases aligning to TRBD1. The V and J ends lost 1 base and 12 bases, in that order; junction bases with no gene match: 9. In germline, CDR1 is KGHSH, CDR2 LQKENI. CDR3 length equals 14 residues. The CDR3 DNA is TGTGCCAGCTCACCACAGGGGGCGATCGGGGACCAGCATTTT. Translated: CASSPQGAIGDQHF.

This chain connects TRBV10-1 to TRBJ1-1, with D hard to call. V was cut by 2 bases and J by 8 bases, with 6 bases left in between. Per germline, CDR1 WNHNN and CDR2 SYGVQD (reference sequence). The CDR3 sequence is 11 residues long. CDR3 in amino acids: CASSEGTEAFF. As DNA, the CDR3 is TGCGCCAGCAGTGAGGGCACAGAAGCTTTCTTT.

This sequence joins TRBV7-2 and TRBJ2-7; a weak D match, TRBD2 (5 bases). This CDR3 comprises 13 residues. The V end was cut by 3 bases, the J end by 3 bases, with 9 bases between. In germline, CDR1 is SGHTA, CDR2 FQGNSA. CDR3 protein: CASSLEEFYEQYF. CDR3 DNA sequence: TGTGCCAGCAGCTTGGAGGAATTCTACGAGCAGTACTTC.

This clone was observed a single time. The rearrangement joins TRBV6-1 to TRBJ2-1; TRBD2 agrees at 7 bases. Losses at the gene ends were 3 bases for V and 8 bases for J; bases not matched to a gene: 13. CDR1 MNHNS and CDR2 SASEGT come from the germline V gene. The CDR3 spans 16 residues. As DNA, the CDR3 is TGTGCCAGCAGTGAGAACGGGGGACTACCGTTCGATGAGCAGTTCTTC. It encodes CASSENGGLPFDEQFF.

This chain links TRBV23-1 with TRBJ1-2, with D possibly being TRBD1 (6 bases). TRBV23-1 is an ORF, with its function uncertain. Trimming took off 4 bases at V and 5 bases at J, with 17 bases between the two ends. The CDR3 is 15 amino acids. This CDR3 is CASSLDGGGSYGYTF. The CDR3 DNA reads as TGCGCCAGCAGTCTGGACGGGGGGGGCTCTTATGGCTACACCTTC.

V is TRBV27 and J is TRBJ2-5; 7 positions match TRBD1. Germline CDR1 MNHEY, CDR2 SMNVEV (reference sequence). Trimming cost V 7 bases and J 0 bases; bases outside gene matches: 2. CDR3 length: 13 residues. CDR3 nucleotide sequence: TGTGCCAGCATCGACAGGGACCAAGAGACCCAGTACTTC. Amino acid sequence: CASIDRDQETQYF.

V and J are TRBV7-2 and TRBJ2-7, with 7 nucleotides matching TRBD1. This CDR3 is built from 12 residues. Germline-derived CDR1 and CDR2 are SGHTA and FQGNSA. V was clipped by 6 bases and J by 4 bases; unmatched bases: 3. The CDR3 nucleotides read TGTGCCAGCAGACAGGGGTTTTACGAGCAGTACTTC. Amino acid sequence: CASRQGFYEQYF.

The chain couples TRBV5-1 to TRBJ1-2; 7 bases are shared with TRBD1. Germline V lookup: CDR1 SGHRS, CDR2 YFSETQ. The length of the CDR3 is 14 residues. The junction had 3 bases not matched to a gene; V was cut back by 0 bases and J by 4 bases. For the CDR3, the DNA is TGCGCCAGCAGCTTGGTGACAGGGACCTATGGCTACACCTTC. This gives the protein CASSLVTGTYGYTF.

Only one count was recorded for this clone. Here the CDR3 reads CASAEKGVFSGNTIYF. For the CDR3, the DNA is TGTGCCAGTGCGGAGAAAGGTGTTTTTTCTGGAAACACCATATATTTT. The rearrangement uses TRBV19 and TRBJ1-3; D is ambiguous. The length of the CDR3 is 16 residues. The V gene's germline CDR1 is LNHDA and CDR2 SQIVND (reference sequence). Trimming removed 8 bases from V and 1 base from J, with 18 bases in between. Looking up the rest from reference TRBV19 and TRBJ1-3 gives the full variable domain: DGGITQSPKYLFRKEGQNVTLSCEQNLNHDAMYWYRQDPGQGLRLIYYSQIVNDFQKGDIAEGYSVSREKKESFPLTVTSAQKNPTAFYLCASAEKGVFSGNTIYFGEGSWLTVV.

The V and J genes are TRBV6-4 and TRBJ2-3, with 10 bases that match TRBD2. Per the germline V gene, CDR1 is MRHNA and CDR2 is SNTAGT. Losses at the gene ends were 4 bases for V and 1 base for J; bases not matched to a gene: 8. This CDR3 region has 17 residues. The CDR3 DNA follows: TGTGCCAGCAGTGCCCTAGCGGGGGCCGGAGGCACAGATACGCAGTATTTT. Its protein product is CASSALAGAGGTDTQYF.